The sequence of this T cell receptor beta chain was determined in a study of T-cell reconstitution after alpha-beta-depleted transplantation in children. Study observations and caveats: It was newly produced T cells that mostly accounted for T-cell counts and diversity one year after transplant. Some patients owed their high day-60 TCRbeta diversity to surviving recipient T cells and thymic progenitors. Reportedly, roughly two months post-transplant, alpha-beta T cells arose from several hundred expanded graft clones.

Comment on this clonotype: Antigen unknown.

The germline V gene encodes CDR1 LNHDA and CDR2 SQIVND (reference sequence). The CDR3 is made up of 15 amino acids. V lost 3 bases to trimming and J lost 0 bases, with 9 bases between them. The library targeted TCRbeta and was prepared with unique molecular identifiers. MiXCR, applied by TCRdb to the PCR reads, yields one record per CDR3 protein. Among approximately 520,000 distinct CDR3 sequences listed, more than 9.5% were seen once. The TCR sequence derives from a female patient aged 2 to 10 who had a stem cell transplant for aplastic anemia, so the T cells may come from the graft donor. The source was PBMCs, mostly from graft donor cells, collected 180 days after TCRalphabeta/CD19-depleted stem cell transplant. The chain carries TRBV19 and TRBJ1-5; D not certain. The CDR3 is CASSISGLSNQPQHF. In DNA, the CDR3 is TGTGCCAGTAGTATTTCAGGACTTAGCAATCAGCCCCAGCATTTT.